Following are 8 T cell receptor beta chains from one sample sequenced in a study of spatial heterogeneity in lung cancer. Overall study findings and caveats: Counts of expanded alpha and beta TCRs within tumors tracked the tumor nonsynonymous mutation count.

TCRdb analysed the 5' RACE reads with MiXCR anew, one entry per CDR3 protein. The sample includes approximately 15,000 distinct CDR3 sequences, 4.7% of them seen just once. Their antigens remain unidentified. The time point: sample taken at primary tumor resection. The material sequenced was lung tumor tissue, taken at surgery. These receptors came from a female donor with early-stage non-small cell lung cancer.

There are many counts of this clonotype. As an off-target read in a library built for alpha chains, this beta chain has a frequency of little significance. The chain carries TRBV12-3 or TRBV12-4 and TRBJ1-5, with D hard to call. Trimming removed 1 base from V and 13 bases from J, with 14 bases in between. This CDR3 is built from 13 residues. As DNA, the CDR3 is TGTGCCAGCAGTTTAGATAGCGGCGGTAAGCAGCATTTT. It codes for CASSLDSGGKQHF.

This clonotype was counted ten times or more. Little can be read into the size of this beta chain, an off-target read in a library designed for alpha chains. The DNA for the CDR3 is TGTGCCAGCAGCAAGGCGGGACAGGGCTATGGCTACACCTTC. This codes for CASSKAGQGYGYTF. J is TRBJ1-2 and V is TRBV7-2; 9 bases match TRBD1. The germline V gene has CDR1 SGHTA and CDR2 FQGNSA. This CDR3 comprises 14 residues. V was pared by 5 bases and J by 4 bases, with 5 bases of the junction left unmatched.

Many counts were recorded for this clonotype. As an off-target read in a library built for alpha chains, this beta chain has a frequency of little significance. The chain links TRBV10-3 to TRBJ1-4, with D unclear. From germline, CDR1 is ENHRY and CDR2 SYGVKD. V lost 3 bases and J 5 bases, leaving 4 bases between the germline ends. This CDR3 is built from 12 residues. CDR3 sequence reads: CAISETNEKLFF. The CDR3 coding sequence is TGTGCCATCAGTGAAACCAATGAAAAACTGTTTTTT.

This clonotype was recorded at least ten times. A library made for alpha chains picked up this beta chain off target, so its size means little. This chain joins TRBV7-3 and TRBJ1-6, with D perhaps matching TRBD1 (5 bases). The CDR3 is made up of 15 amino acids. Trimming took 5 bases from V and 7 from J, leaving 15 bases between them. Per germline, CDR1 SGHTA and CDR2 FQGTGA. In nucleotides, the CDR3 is TGTGCCAGCAGCCTGCAGGGCTTGGGGAATTCACCCCTCCACTTT. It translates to CASSLQGLGNSPLHF.

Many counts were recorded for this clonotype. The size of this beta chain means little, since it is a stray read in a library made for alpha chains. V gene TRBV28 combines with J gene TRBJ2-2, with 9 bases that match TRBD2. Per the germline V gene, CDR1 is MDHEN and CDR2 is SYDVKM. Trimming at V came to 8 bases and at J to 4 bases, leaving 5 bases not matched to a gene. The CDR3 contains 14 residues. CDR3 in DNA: TGTGCCAGCGGGCTAGCGGGGCCCACCGGGGAGCTGTTTTTT. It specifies CASGLAGPTGELFF.

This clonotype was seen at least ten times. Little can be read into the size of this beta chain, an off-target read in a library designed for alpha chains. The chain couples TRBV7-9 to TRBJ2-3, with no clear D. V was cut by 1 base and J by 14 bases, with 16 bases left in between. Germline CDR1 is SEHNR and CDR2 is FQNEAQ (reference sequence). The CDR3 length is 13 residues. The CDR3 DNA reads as TGTGCCAGCAGCTTAGTAGGCCTTTTGACCTGGTATTTT. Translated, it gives CASSLVGLLTWYF.

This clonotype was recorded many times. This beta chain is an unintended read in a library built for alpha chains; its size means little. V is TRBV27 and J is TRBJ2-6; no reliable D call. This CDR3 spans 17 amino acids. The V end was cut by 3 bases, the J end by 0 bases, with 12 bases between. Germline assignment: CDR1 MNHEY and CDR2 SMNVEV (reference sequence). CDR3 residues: CASSFFRQISGANVLTF. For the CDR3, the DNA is TGTGCCAGCAGTTTTTTTCGACAAATCTCTGGGGCCAACGTCCTGACTTTC.

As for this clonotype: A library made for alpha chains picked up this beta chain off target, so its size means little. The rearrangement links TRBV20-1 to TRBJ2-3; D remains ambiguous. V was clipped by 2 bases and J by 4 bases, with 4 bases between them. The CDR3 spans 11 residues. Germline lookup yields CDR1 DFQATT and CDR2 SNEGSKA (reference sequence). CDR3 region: CSARISDTQYF. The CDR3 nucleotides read TGCAGTGCTAGAATTTCAGATACGCAGTATTTT.